This TCR beta chain came from a study of graft-versus-host responses after intestinal transplantation. Study details: All recipients were given anti-thymocyte globulin induction, and tacrolimus and steroids were then administered for 3 to 4 years.

This clone was seen only a few times. As yet, its antigen is unknown. Sequencing used immunoSEQ multiplex PCR; TCRdb keeps in-frame clones, though not all of them. The sample has 74,000 or so clones, 92% seen once. The CDR3 runs 15 residues. Germline V lookup: CDR1 MNHNS, CDR2 SASEGT. V shed 3 bases and J shed 7 bases, with 16 bases lying between them. Study-level points and caveats: GvH clones turned up in recipient marrow; some had shown up first in ileum or blood.

Sequencing used PBMCs, obtained 98 days after intestinal transplantation. The TCR originated in a human patient who received an intestinal transplant, so some T cells may come from the graft donor. The chain uses TRBV6-1 and TRBJ1-5; unclear D gene. CDR3 DNA sequence: TGTGCCAGCAGTGACAGGACCCTCTTGGGGCAGCCCCAGCATTTT. Protein: CASSDRTLLGQPQHF.